This TCR beta chain stems from a study of beta chain features in type 1 diabetes. Across the whole study: Investigators examined roughly 99,000,000 sorted cells across all samples. Study-level results: High TCR expression in some cells could lead to their over-representation in cDNA sequencing.

This clone appeared a few times. As yet, its antigen is unknown. Investigators reverse transcribed all isolated RNA, so they sequenced expressed TCRB transcripts. Sequencing was performed with immunoSEQ multiplex PCR; in TCRdb, only in-frame clones are kept and a portion is missing. The sample holds 130,000 to 150,000 clones, around 8.7% seen once. Sorted populations all had greater than 95% purity. The clonotype originates from a man younger than 35 in good health. The sequenced material came from central memory CD4+ T cells from blood.

CDR3 DNA sequence: TGTGCCAGCAGCTCGACAGGGGGCTGGCAGACCCAGTACTTC. It encodes CASSSTGGWQTQYF. V gene TRBV7-7 combines with J gene TRBJ2-5; 10 bases agree with TRBD1. Unmatched junction bases numbered 5, after V lost 4 bases and J lost 6 bases. The length of the CDR3 is 14 residues. Germline values: CDR1 SSHAT, CDR2 FNYEAQ (reference sequence).